This TCR beta chain appears in the sequencing data of a study of blood T cell repertoires in COVID-19. On the study more broadly: Sources were T cells, B-cell-depleted T cells, or PBMCs; the material itself was cDNA or gDNA.

Sequenced by immunoSEQ multiplex PCR; TCRdb stores in-frame clones only, minus some. The data show 150,000 to 200,000 clones, 75% to 95% seen once. With V trimmed by 3 bases and J by 8 bases, 10 bases remained unmatched. Germline CDR1 and CDR2: MNHEY and SMNVEV (reference sequence). This CDR3 contains 16 residues. This sequence joins TRBV27 and TRBJ2-1, with TRBD2 matching 10 bases. The sequence was obtained from a man aged 45-65 years with acute or convalescent COVID-19. The material sequenced was peripheral blood. This chain's CDR3 is CASSFVVAGGFDEQFF. The CDR3 DNA reads TGTGCCAGCAGTTTTGTGGTAGCGGGAGGATTCGATGAGCAGTTCTTC.